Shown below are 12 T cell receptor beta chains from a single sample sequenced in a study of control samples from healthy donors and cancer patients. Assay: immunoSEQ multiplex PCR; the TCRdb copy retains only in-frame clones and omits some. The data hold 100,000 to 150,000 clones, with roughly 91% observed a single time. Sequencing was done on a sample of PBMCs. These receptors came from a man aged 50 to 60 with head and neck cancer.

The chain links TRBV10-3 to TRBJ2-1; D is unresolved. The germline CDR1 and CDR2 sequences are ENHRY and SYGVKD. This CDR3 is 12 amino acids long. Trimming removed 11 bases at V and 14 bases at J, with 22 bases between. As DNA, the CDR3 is TGTGCCGTCCGATCACCAGTTGGGCTGAAGTTCTTC. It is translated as CAVRSPVGLKFF.

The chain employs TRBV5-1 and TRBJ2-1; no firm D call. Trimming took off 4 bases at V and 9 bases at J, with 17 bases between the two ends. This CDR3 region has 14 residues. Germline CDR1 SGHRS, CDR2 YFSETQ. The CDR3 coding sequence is TGCGCCAGCAGCATGGCCAGCCTCATAGGTGAGCAGTTCTTC. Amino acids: CASSMASLIGEQFF.

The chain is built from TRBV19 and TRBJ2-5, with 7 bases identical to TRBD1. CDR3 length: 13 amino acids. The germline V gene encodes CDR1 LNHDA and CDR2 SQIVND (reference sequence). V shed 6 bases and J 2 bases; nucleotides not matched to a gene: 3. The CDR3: CASRSRGQETQYF. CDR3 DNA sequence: TGTGCCAGTAGGTCCAGGGGGCAAGAGACCCAGTACTTC.

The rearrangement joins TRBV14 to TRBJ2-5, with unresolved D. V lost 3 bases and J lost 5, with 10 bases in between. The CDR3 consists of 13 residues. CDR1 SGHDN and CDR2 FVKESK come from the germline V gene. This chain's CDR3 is CASSQTLRETQYF. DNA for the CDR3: TGTGCCAGCAGCCAGACGTTACGGGAGACCCAGTACTTC.

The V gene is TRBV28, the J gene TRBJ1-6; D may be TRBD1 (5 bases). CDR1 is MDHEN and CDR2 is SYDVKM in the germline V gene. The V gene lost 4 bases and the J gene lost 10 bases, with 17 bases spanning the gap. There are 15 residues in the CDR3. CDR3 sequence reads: CASSSGPRDRSPLHF. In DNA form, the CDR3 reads TGTGCCAGCAGTTCCGGCCCCCGGGACCGGTCACCCCTCCACTTT.

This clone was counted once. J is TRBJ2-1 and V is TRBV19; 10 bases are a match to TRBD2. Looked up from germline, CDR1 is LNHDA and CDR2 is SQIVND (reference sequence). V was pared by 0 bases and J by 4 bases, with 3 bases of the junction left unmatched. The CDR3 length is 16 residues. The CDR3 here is CASSIEQLAGYNEQFF. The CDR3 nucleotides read TGTGCCAGTAGTATAGAACAACTAGCGGGATACAATGAGCAGTTCTTC.

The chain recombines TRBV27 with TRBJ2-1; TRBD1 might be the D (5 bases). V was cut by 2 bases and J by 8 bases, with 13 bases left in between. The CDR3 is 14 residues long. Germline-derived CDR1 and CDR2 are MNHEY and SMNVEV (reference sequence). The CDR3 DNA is TGTGCCAGCAGTTTACCAGGGCCAGGGTATGAGCAGTTCTTC. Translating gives CASSLPGPGYEQFF.

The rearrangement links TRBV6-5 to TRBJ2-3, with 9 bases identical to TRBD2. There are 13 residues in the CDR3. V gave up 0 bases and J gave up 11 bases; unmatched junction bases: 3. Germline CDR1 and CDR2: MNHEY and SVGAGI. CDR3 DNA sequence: TGTGCCAGCAGTTACTCGGGACTAGCTAAGCAGTATTTT. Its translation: CASSYSGLAKQYF.

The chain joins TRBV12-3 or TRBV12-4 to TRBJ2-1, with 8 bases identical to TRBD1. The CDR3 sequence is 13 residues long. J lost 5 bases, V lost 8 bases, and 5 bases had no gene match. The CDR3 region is CASAGTGDNEQFF. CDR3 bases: TGTGCCAGCGCCGGGACAGGCGACAATGAGCAGTTCTTC.

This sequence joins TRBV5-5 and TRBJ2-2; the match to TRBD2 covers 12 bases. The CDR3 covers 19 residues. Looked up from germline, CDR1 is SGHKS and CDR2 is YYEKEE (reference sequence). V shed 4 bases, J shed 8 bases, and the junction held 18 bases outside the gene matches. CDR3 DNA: TGTGCCAGCAGCCCCTTGGAGTGGCTAGCGGGAGGGCCGGGAGGGGAGCTGTTTTTT. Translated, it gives CASSPLEWLAGGPGGELFF.

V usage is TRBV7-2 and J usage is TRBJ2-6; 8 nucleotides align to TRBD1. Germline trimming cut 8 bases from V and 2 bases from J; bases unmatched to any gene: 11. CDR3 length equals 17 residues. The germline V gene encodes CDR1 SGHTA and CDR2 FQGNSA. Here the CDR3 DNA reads TGTGCCAGCCTGGCCGGGACAGGCCTGACTGGGGCCAACGTCCTGACTTTC. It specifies CASLAGTGLTGANVLTF. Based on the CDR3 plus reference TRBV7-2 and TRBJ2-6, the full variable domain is GAGVSQSPSNKVTEKGKDVELRCDPISGHTALYWYRQSLGQGLEFLIYFQGNSAPDKSGLPSDRFSAERTGGSVSTLTIQRTQQEDSAVYLCASLAGTGLTGANVLTFGAGSRLTVL.

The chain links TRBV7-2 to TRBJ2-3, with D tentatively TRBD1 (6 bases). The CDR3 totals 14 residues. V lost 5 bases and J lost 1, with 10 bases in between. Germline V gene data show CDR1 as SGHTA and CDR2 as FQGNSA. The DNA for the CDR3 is TGTGCCAGCAGCATAGGGGGATGCACAGATACGCAGTATTTT. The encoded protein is CASSIGGCTDTQYF.